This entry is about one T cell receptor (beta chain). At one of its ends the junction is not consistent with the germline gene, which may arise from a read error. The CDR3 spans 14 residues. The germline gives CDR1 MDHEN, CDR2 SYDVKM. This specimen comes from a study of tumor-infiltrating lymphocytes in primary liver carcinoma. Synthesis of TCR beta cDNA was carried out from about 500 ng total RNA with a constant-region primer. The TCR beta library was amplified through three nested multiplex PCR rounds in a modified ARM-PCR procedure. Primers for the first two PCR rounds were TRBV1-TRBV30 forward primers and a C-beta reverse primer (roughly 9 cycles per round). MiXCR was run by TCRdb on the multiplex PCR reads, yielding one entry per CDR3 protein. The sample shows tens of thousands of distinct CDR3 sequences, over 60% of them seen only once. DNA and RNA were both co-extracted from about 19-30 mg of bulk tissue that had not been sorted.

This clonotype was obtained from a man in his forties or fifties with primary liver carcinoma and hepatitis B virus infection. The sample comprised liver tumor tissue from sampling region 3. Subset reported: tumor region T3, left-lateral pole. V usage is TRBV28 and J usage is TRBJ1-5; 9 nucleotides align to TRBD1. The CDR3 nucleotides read TGTGCCTGCAGTTGGGACAGGGACGCCCAGCCCCAGCATTTT. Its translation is CACSWDRDAQPQHF.